The 29 T cell receptor beta chains below all came from one sample that was sequenced in a study of T-cell memory formation after mild COVID-19. Using its own MiXCR run on the 5' RACE reads, TCRdb lists one record per CDR3 protein. This table holds approximately 450,000 distinct CDR3 sequences, approximately 18% found once. Sequenced sample: PBMCs or a T cell subset sorted from them (not recorded which). Source of these receptors: an adult woman who had mild COVID-19 (a few samples of this study predate the infection). Cell type and time point are not known.

V and J are TRBV4-2 and TRBJ2-1; unclear D gene. V shed 1 base and J shed 8 bases, with 12 bases lying between them. There are 14 residues in the CDR3. Germline CDR1 is LGHNA and CDR2 is YNFKEQ. CDR3 coding DNA: TGTGCCAGCAGCCAAGCGAGAGCAATGGATGAGCAGTTCTTC. Its protein product is CASSQARAMDEQFF.

This clonotype was seen only a few times. The chain has TRBV6-5 and TRBJ2-5; no clear D. The CDR3 sequence is 14 residues long. The V end was cut by 6 bases, the J end by 4 bases, with 15 bases between. Germline values: CDR1 MNHEY, CDR2 SVGAGI. The CDR3 here is CASSRGNLGETQYF. The CDR3 nucleotides are TGTGCCAGCAGCCGCGGTAACCTCGGAGAGACCCAGTACTTC.

This chain links TRBV24-1 with TRBJ2-5; 7 bases are shared with TRBD1. The CDR3 has 14 residues. Germline V gene lookup returns CDR1 KGHDR and CDR2 SFDVKD. V shed 3 bases and J 6 bases; nucleotides not matched to a gene: 6. The DNA for the CDR3 is TGTGCCACCAGTGATCCAGGGGGAGATCAGACCCAGTACTTC. It specifies CATSDPGGDQTQYF.

This rearrangement joins TRBV30 to TRBJ2-3, with D tentatively TRBD1 or TRBD2 (5 bases each). CDR3 length equals 15 residues. V was pared by 3 bases and J by 2 bases, with 15 bases between. Germline assignment: CDR1 GTSNPN and CDR2 SVGIG (reference sequence). In DNA, the CDR3 is TGTGCCTGGAGCCAGGGACGAGTAATCACAGATACGCAGTATTTT. Residues: CAWSQGRVITDTQYF.

The V gene is TRBV4-1, the J gene TRBJ2-5, with 11 bases identical to TRBD2. Germline CDR1 and CDR2: MGHRA and YSYEKL. The CDR3 extends over 16 amino acids. Losses at the gene ends were 1 base for V and 2 bases for J; bases not matched to a gene: 3. CDR3 residues: CASSQVGLAAQETQYF. The CDR3 nucleotides read TGCGCCAGCAGCCAAGTGGGACTAGCGGCACAAGAGACCCAGTACTTC.

The chain carries TRBV18 and TRBJ2-7; 11 positions agree with TRBD1. Germline CDR1 reads KGHSH; CDR2 reads LQKENI. The CDR3 totals 15 residues. The ends lost 4 bases at V and 2 bases at J; junction bases unmatched: 4. Here the CDR3 DNA reads TGTGCCAGCTCACTTTTGGGACAGGGGGCCTACGAGCAGTACTTC. Protein: CASSLLGQGAYEQYF.

This clonotype came up a few times. V usage is TRBV5-4 and J usage is TRBJ1-1, with 9 bases aligning to TRBD1. The V gene's germline CDR1 is SGHNT and CDR2 YYREEE (reference sequence). J lost 8 bases, V lost 4 bases, and 12 bases had no gene match. This CDR3 comprises 15 residues. The CDR3 DNA reads TGTGCCAGCAGCCGTACTGGACAGGGGCATCGCGAAGCTTTCTTT. Translated, it gives CASSRTGQGHREAFF.

This clonotype was seen a handful of times. The genes are TRBV5-1 and TRBJ2-3, with a possible D match to TRBD1 (6 bases). Trimming removed 0 bases at V and 6 bases at J, with 14 bases between. Germline V gene data show CDR1 as SGHRS and CDR2 as YFSETQ. CDR3 length: 15 amino acids. CDR3 amino acids: CASSLAQGQPDTQYF. The DNA of the CDR3 is TGCGCCAGCAGCTTGGCCCAAGGACAGCCTGATACGCAGTATTTT. Combining the CDR3 with reference TRBV5-1 and TRBJ2-3 gives the whole variable domain KAGVTQTPRYLIKTRGQQVTLSCSPISGHRSVSWYQQTPGQGLQFLFEYFSETQRNKGNFPGRFSGRQFSNSRSEMNVSTLELGDSALYLCASSLAQGQPDTQYFGPGTRLTVL.

This clonotype was seen a handful of times. The CDR3 bases are TGCGCCAGCAGCTTGGGCCTTCAGGGCTACGAGCAGTACTTC. It yields the protein CASSLGLQGYEQYF. This chain joins TRBV4-1 and TRBJ2-7, with a possible D match to TRBD1 (5 bases). V gave up 5 bases and J gave up 3 bases, with 14 bases separating them. CDR3 length: 14 amino acids. Germline V gene sequence: CDR1 MGHRA, CDR2 YSYEKL.

Only a few counts were recorded for this clonotype. The V and J genes are TRBV12-3 or TRBV12-4 and TRBJ1-2, with a weak D call TRBD1 (5 bases). The CDR3 length is 15 residues. Trimming left V 3 bases short and J 3 bases short, with 14 bases between. Here the CDR3 reads CASSFAPTADYGYTF. The CDR3 DNA follows: TGTGCCAGCAGTTTCGCTCCGACAGCCGACTATGGCTACACCTTC.

This chain links TRBV20-1 with TRBJ2-7; 9 bases fit TRBD1. This CDR3 comprises 14 residues. In germline, CDR1 is DFQATT, CDR2 SNEGSKA (reference sequence). V trimming: 3 bases; J trimming: 7 bases; junction bases outside the gene matches: 10. The CDR3 here is CSASSIQGAREQYF. CDR3 in DNA: TGCAGTGCTAGCTCAATACAGGGGGCTCGGGAGCAGTACTTC.

The rearrangement links TRBV6-1 to TRBJ2-7; no clear D. This CDR3 spans 15 amino acids. Per the germline V gene, CDR1 is MNHNS and CDR2 is SASEGT. Trimming removed 0 bases from V and 1 base from J, with 10 bases in between. The CDR3 DNA is TGTGCCAGCAGTGAAGCGGGCAGCATTTCCTACGAGCAGTACTTC. Translation: CASSEAGSISYEQYF.

This clonotype appeared many times. This sequence joins TRBV14 and TRBJ2-7; the D gene is possibly TRBD1 (5 bases). Germline V lookup: CDR1 SGHDN, CDR2 FVKESK. The CDR3 covers 14 residues. Trimming stripped 1 base from V and 3 bases from J, with 10 bases between. The CDR3 loop reads CASSQGSGNYEQYF. The CDR3 DNA is TGTGCCAGCAGCCAAGGTTCAGGGAACTACGAGCAGTACTTC.

This clonotype was seen only a few times. The rearrangement links TRBV13 to TRBJ2-3, with D unresolved. Germline loops: CDR1 PRHDT, CDR2 FYEKMQ (reference sequence). Deletions cut 1 base from V and 0 bases from J, with 5 bases between. This CDR3 spans 14 amino acids. CDR3 in amino acids: CASSLVVSTDTQYF. In nucleotides, the CDR3 is TGTGCCAGCAGCTTAGTAGTCAGCACAGATACGCAGTATTTT. The full variable domain, completed using reference TRBV13 and TRBJ2-3, is AAGVIQSPRHLIKEKRETATLKCYPIPRHDTVYWYQQGPGQDPQFLISFYEKMQSDKGSIPDRFSAQQFSDYHSELNMSSLELGDSALYFCASSLVVSTDTQYFGPGTRLTVL.

This clonotype was detected many times. This chain uses TRBV12-3 or TRBV12-4 with TRBJ2-5, with D tentatively TRBD1 or TRBD2 (5 bases each). The CDR3 is 13 residues long. V shed 1 base and J shed 4 bases, with 7 bases lying between them. The CDR3: CASSLERGETQYF. In nucleotides, the CDR3 is TGTGCCAGCAGTTTAGAGAGGGGAGAGACCCAGTACTTC.

The J gene is TRBJ2-7, the V gene TRBV30; TRBD2 aligns across 7 bases. From germline, CDR1 is GTSNPN and CDR2 SVGIG (reference sequence). The CDR3 extends over 14 amino acids. J gave up 5 bases and V 4 bases, and 11 bases lay outside the gene matches. CDR3 sequence: CAWNRGVKVDEQYF. The CDR3, as DNA: TGTGCCTGGAACCGGGGGGTTAAAGTCGACGAGCAGTACTTC.

This clonotype was seen a few times. The chain combines TRBV14 with TRBJ2-7; possible D gene TRBD2, 5 bases. CDR3 size: 14 residues. The V end was cut by 4 bases, the J end by 1 base, with 11 bases between. CDR1 and CDR2 from the germline V gene are SGHDN and FVKESK. This CDR3 is CASSLYEGSYEQYF. CDR3 in DNA: TGTGCCAGCAGCCTATATGAGGGATCCTACGAGCAGTACTTC.

The rearrangement links TRBV2 to TRBJ1-2; 10 bases map to TRBD1. V was clipped by 6 bases and J by 7 bases; unmatched bases: 11. From germline, CDR1 is SNHLY and CDR2 FYNNEI. This CDR3 has 15 residues. CDR3: CASSEHTGTGVGYTF. For the CDR3, the DNA is TGTGCCAGCAGCGAACACACCGGGACAGGGGTTGGCTACACCTTC.

This clonotype was detected ten times or more. The junction departs from the called germline gene at one end, perhaps through a read error. The chain employs TRBV5-1 and TRBJ2-1; 8 bases map to TRBD1. This CDR3 region has 15 residues. The germline V gene has CDR1 SGHRS and CDR2 YFSETQ. The CDR3 region has the DNA TGTGCCAGCAGCTTAGGGACAGGCCCCTACAATGAGCAGTTCTTC. Amino acid sequence: CASSLGTGPYNEQFF.

The V call is TRBV5-1, the J call TRBJ2-3; possibly TRBD1 for D (6 bases). V lost 3 bases and J lost 2, with 16 bases in between. CDR1 and CDR2 (germline): SGHRS, YFSETQ. The CDR3 length is 16 residues. The chain's CDR3 is CASSSGQIGYTDTQYF. The CDR3 bases are TGCGCCAGCAGCTCCGGACAGATAGGATACACAGATACGCAGTATTTT.

The chain has TRBV11-2 and TRBJ2-7, with no clear D. V lost 5 bases, J lost 7 bases, and 15 bases lay in between. The CDR3 loop spans 13 amino acids. CDR1 and CDR2 (germline): SGHAT, FQNNGV. CDR3 in DNA: TGTGCCAGCAGCCTTCAACCCTTTCGGGAGCAGTACTTC. It encodes CASSLQPFREQYF. Supplemented by reference TRBV11-2 and TRBJ2-7, the full variable domain reads EAGVAQSPRYKIIEKRQSVAFWCNPISGHATLYWYQQILGQGPKLLIQFQNNGVVDDSQLPKDRFSAERLKGVDSTLKIQPAKLEDSAVYLCASSLQPFREQYFGPGTRLTVT.

The rearrangement links TRBV13 to TRBJ1-2; 11 nucleotides line up with TRBD1. With V trimmed by 5 bases and J by 5 bases, 7 bases remained unmatched. This CDR3 has 15 residues. The germline V gene encodes CDR1 PRHDT and CDR2 FYEKMQ (reference sequence). CDR3 DNA sequence: TGTGCCAGCAGCCCAGGACAGGGGGCGCATTATGGCTACACCTTC. Its protein product is CASSPGQGAHYGYTF.

The chain employs TRBV30 and TRBJ2-5, with D unclear. Germline V gene lookup returns CDR1 GTSNPN and CDR2 SVGIG (reference sequence). The V end lost 0 bases, the J end lost 5 bases, and 4 bases lay between the germline ends. The CDR3 extends over 11 amino acids. The CDR3 nucleotides are TGTGCCTGGAGTGTAAGGGAGACCCAGTACTTC. This gives the protein CAWSVRETQYF.

This clonotype was seen a few times. The rearrangement uses TRBV4-3 and TRBJ2-1; the match to TRBD2 covers 14 bases. This CDR3 region has 16 residues. J was trimmed by 6 bases and V by 1 base; bases with no gene match: 2. From germline, CDR1 is LGHNA and CDR2 YSLEER. The CDR3 here is CASSQVGTSGSNEQFF. CDR3 DNA sequence: TGCGCCAGCAGCCAAGTTGGGACTAGCGGGAGCAATGAGCAGTTCTTC.

This rearrangement joins TRBV11-2 to TRBJ2-3; no reliable D call. The CDR3 is 12 amino acids. Germline values: CDR1 SGHAT, CDR2 FQNNGV. Trimming shortened V by 3 bases and J by 4 bases, and 5 bases separated the two germline ends. The CDR3 DNA sequence: TGTGCCAGCAGCTTTCGGTCAGATACGCAGTATTTT. Its translation: CASSFRSDTQYF.

This clonotype was found a few times. V and J are TRBV11-1 and TRBJ1-1; unclear D gene. CDR1 and CDR2 from the germline V gene are SGHAT and FQDESV (reference sequence). V gave up 3 bases and J gave up 4 bases, with 12 bases separating them. CDR3 length: 14 amino acids. CDR3 bases: TGTGCCAGCAGCTTGACGGAGCGGGGCACTGAAGCTTTCTTT. This translates into CASSLTERGTEAFF.

This clonotype has a handful of counts. V and J are TRBV5-1 and TRBJ2-1; D remains unclear. V lost 2 bases and J lost 5, with 14 bases in between. Per germline, CDR1 SGHRS and CDR2 YFSETQ. This CDR3 has 15 amino acids. DNA of the CDR3: TGCGCCAGCAGCTTTAGCCCCGGACCCAACAATGAGCAGTTCTTC. This sequence encodes CASSFSPGPNNEQFF.

This clonotype was seen only a few times. The chain recombines TRBV10-3 with TRBJ2-7; the D gene is possibly TRBD1 (5 bases). The CDR3 contains 14 residues. Germline V gene sequence: CDR1 ENHRY, CDR2 SYGVKD. The V end lost 5 bases, the J end lost 8 bases, and 19 bases lay between the germline ends. As DNA, the CDR3 is TGTGCCATCAGTACGTCGGACACCCTCTCCCAGCAGTACTTC. Protein sequence: CAISTSDTLSQQYF.

There are a few counts of this clonotype. The chain links TRBV29-1 to TRBJ2-7, with 12 nucleotides matching TRBD1. With 6 bases clipped from V and 4 bases from J, the junction kept 10 bases outside the gene matches. This CDR3 has 15 residues. Germline values: CDR1 SQVTM, CDR2 ANQGSEA. The CDR3 nucleotides are TGCAGCGTAAAAACCGGGACAGGGGGCGTGTACGAGCAGTACTTC. Its translation: CSVKTGTGGVYEQYF.